The clone carrying this TCR beta chain was seen more than once but under ten times. The target antigen is unknown. The study ran its PCR with 60 Vbeta and 13 Jbeta primers. Here immunoSEQ multiplex PCR was the method, and the copy in TCRdb shows in-frame clones only, minus some. Among more than 95,000 clones listed, 9.5% to 13% were seen once. The data are from a study of cytomegalovirus exposure and HLA in healthy donors. The study's findings and limits: A list of 164 TCR beta chains associated with cytomegalovirus was given. Per a later analysis, 15,000 to 20,000 TCR beta sequences showed association with HLA alleles at 0.05 false discovery rate. An assumption of roughly uniform sequencing depth across donors underlay the presence/absence analyses.

The sample consisted of PBMCs. This clonotype originated in a man aged 40-50 years in good health and CMV-seropositive.

In DNA form, the CDR3 reads TGCGCCAGCAGCCAAGAGGATGGCGCGGTGCTGTTTTTT. It is translated as CASSQEDGAVLFF. V and J are TRBV4-1 and TRBJ2-2; the D is unclear. The CDR3 runs 13 residues. Trimming stripped 0 bases from V and 13 bases from J, with 12 bases between. Per the germline V gene, CDR1 is MGHRA and CDR2 is YSYEKL.